A selection of T cell receptor beta chains follows, all from one sample in a study of shared clonotypes between healthy human individuals. Profiling relied on immunoSEQ multiplex PCR, and the TCRdb table lists in-frame clones only, not all of them. Of about 2.1 million clones detected, about 93% appear once; the ten largest clones hold 1.7%. Sequenced: naive CD8+ T cells from PBMCs. Every receptor here comes from a man between 18 and 35 years old in good health. Some clones in this sample may be carry-over from other donors' samples. Each CDR3 is given with its conserved first and last residue.

j_gene: TRBJ1-1; v_gene: TRBV29-1; len: 12; CDR3aa: CSGTGENTEAFF
j_gene: TRBJ2-5; v_gene: TRBV4-1; len: 22; CDR3aa: CASSQVPGGYTSGRGALETQYF
j_gene: TRBJ2-7; v_gene: TRBV7-2; len: 17; CDR3aa: CASSRGGGRFFGNEQYF
j_gene: TRBJ2-5; v_gene: TRBV28; len: 10; CDR3aa: CASGQETQYF
j_gene: TRBJ2-7; v_gene: TRBV13; len: 15; CDR3aa: CASSGGTSGKSEQYF
j_gene: TRBJ2-3; v_gene: TRBV6-1; len: 15; CDR3aa: CASSPRQGVRDTQYF
j_gene: TRBJ1-4; v_gene: TRBV11-2; len: 18; CDR3aa: CASSSPPLTGRLGEKLFF
j_gene: TRBJ2-7; v_gene: TRBV28; len: 14; CDR3aa: CASSGVGEDYEQYF
j_gene: TRBJ2-6; v_gene: TRBV28; len: 15; CDR3aa: CASSSMSSGANVLTF
j_gene: TRBJ2-1; v_gene: TRBV19; len: 14; CDR3aa: CASSIVATYNEQFF
j_gene: TRBJ1-5; v_gene: TRBV4-1; len: 14; CDR3aa: CASSPRQGDQPQHF
j_gene: TRBJ2-1; v_gene: TRBV11-3; len: 16; CDR3aa: CASSLKSLEGGHEQFF
j_gene: TRBJ2-7; v_gene: TRBV4-3; len: 16; CDR3aa: CASSQDSGGLSYEQYF
j_gene: TRBJ2-1; v_gene: TRBV19; len: 16; CDR3aa: CASSILVVDSYNEQFF
j_gene: TRBJ1-1; v_gene: TRBV4-3; len: 14; CDR3aa: CASSPIEGRTEAFF
j_gene: TRBJ2-5; v_gene: TRBV7-9; len: 15; CDR3aa: CASSTAGQYQETQYF
j_gene: TRBJ1-1; v_gene: TRBV29-1; len: 11; CDR3aa: CSVRDGTEAFF
j_gene: TRBJ1-1; v_gene: TRBV14; len: 13; CDR3aa: CASSHPRNTEAFF
j_gene: TRBJ1-4; v_gene: TRBV9; len: 17; CDR3aa: CASSVGDQGRGPEKLFF
j_gene: TRBJ2-1; v_gene: TRBV9; len: 16; CDR3aa: CASSPPSGSSYNEQFF
j_gene: TRBJ2-5; v_gene: TRBV7-7; len: 16; CDR3aa: CASSLASITDQETQYF
j_gene: TRBJ2-2; v_gene: TRBV30; len: 13; CDR3aa: CAWSVPGTGELFF
j_gene: TRBJ2-3; v_gene: TRBV27; len: 14; CDR3aa: CASASGPGTDTQYF
j_gene: TRBJ1-2; v_gene: TRBV27; len: 15; CDR3aa: CASSRRQGALYGYTF
j_gene: TRBJ2-5; v_gene: TRBV5-6; len: 13; CDR3aa: CASKFGGQETQYF
j_gene: TRBJ2-2; v_gene: TRBV27; len: 16; CDR3aa: CASSLGTSGSGGELFF
j_gene: TRBJ2-3; v_gene: TRBV13; len: 12; CDR3aa: CASTEITDTQYF
j_gene: TRBJ2-2; v_gene: TRBV19; len: 15; CDR3aa: CASSSRDSGFGELFF
j_gene: TRBJ1-4; v_gene: TRBV5-1; len: 13; CDR3aa: CASKPRVDEKLFF
j_gene: TRBJ2-7; v_gene: TRBV7-8; len: 13; CDR3aa: CASSLGALGEQYF
j_gene: TRBJ2-7; v_gene: TRBV6-1; len: 14; CDR3aa: CASTHRGTDYEQYF
j_gene: TRBJ2-7; v_gene: TRBV9; len: 15; CDR3aa: CASSPRPLSSYEQYF
j_gene: TRBJ2-7; v_gene: TRBV29-1; len: 13; CDR3aa: CSVRGGDTYEQYF
j_gene: TRBJ2-7; v_gene: TRBV5-6; len: 13; CDR3aa: CASSLGGFYEQYF
j_gene: TRBJ2-3; v_gene: TRBV18; len: 13; CDR3aa: CASSAGSGDTQYF